Listed here are 10 T cell receptor beta chains from one sample, sequenced in a study of ipilimumab plus nivolumab after autologous stem cell transplantation. Only in-frame clones appear in the TCRdb table, and some are missing; sequencing was by immunoSEQ multiplex PCR. The table includes about 9,500 clones, roughly 73% detected once. Here the sequenced sample was PBMCs, taken in a trial of ipilimumab plus nivolumab as post-transplant consolidation. These TCRs come from a female donor with multiple myeloma.

The CDR3 region is CASSFGGMNTEAFF. CDR3 bases: TGCGCCAGCAGCTTTGGCGGCATGAACACTGAAGCTTTCTTT. The chain is built from TRBV5-1 and TRBJ1-1, with D unclear. Germline values: CDR1 SGHRS, CDR2 YFSETQ. V lost 2 bases to trimming and J lost 0 bases, with 8 bases between them. The CDR3 consists of 14 residues.

The CDR3 reads CAILASLNTEAFF. The CDR3 coding sequence is TGTGCCATCTTGGCCAGTTTGAACACTGAAGCTTTCTTT. The J gene is TRBJ1-1, the V gene TRBV10-3, with no clear D. V was trimmed by 8 bases and J by 0 bases, leaving 10 bases between them. CDR1 is ENHRY, CDR2 SYGVKD, per germline. This CDR3 contains 13 residues.

The chain carries TRBV6-6 and TRBJ2-3; maybe TRBD2 (6 bases). The germline gives CDR1 MNHNY, CDR2 SVGAGI (reference sequence). Trimming left V 2 bases short and J 6 bases short, with 18 bases between. This CDR3 has 16 residues. The CDR3 coding sequence is TGTGCCAGCAGTTACCCACTAACGGGAGTGATGGATACGCAGTATTTT. As protein: CASSYPLTGVMDTQYF.

V gene TRBV28 combines with J gene TRBJ2-5; TRBD2 matches 14 bases. Germline values: CDR1 MDHEN, CDR2 SYDVKM. The J segment lost 3 bases and the V segment lost 3 bases, leaving 18 bases of the junction unmatched. CDR3 length: 21 residues. This CDR3 reads CASSFLARVGLAGAGEETQYF. CDR3 sequence (DNA): TGTGCCAGCAGTTTCTTAGCCCGCGTGGGACTAGCGGGAGCTGGGGAAGAGACCCAGTACTTC.

This clone qualifies as large. The rearrangement links TRBV9 to TRBJ2-2, with D hard to call. This CDR3 is 14 amino acids long. Germline CDR1 SGDLS, CDR2 YYNGEE. Deletions cut 3 bases from V and 4 bases from J, with 10 bases between. The CDR3 here is CASSALSVTGELFF. The CDR3 DNA sequence: TGTGCCAGCAGCGCCCTCTCCGTCACCGGGGAGCTGTTTTTT.

This clone was detected a few times. The V call is TRBV7-2, the J call TRBJ1-5; D is undetermined. V was clipped by 8 bases and J by 2 bases, with 10 bases between them. Germline assignment: CDR1 SGHTA and CDR2 FQGNSA. The CDR3 is 13 residues long. CDR3 bases: TGTGCCAGCTCCGCGGATGGCAATCAGCCCCAGCATTTT. Translated: CASSADGNQPQHF.

The chain joins TRBV10-1 to TRBJ2-1; D may correspond to TRBD1 or TRBD2 (5 bases each). The CDR3 has 15 residues. Germline CDR1 reads WNHNN; CDR2 reads SYGVQD (reference sequence). Between the trimmed V and J ends, which lost 3 bases and 4 bases, there was a span of 13 bases. In nucleotides, the CDR3 is TGCGCCAGCAGTGAACGGGACGGTAAATACAATGAGCAGTTCTTC. Translation: CASSERDGKYNEQFF.

This clone has only a few counts. The V call is TRBV29-1, the J call TRBJ1-1; D is uncertain. Trimming removed 3 bases at V and 2 bases at J, with 10 bases between. CDR3 size: 13 residues. Germline CDR1 and CDR2: SQVTM and ANQGSEA. The CDR3 region is CSVEKKINTEAFF. The DNA for the CDR3 is TGCAGCGTTGAGAAAAAGATAAACACTGAAGCTTTCTTT.

The chain is built from TRBV28 and TRBJ1-2; weak D call: TRBD1 (6 bases). The CDR3 is 19 residues long. V was trimmed by 5 bases and J by 0 bases, leaving 25 bases between them. The germline CDR1 and CDR2 sequences are MDHEN and SYDVKM. In DNA, the CDR3 is TGTGCCAGCAGTCTAAGAACCCGGTGGGGGGCTCTCGCTAACTATGGCTACACCTTC. Translating it yields CASSLRTRWGALANYGYTF.

The CDR3 sequence: CASLGTSGRPEQFF. The CDR3 DNA reads TGCGCCAGCCTTGGGACTAGCGGGAGGCCTGAGCAGTTCTTC. The genes are TRBV10-1 and TRBJ2-1, with TRBD2 matching over 15 bases. CDR1 WNHNN and CDR2 SYGVQD come from the germline V gene (reference sequence). This CDR3 is built from 14 residues. With 8 bases clipped from V and 9 bases from J, the junction kept 5 bases outside the gene matches.